The 30 T cell receptor beta chains in this list originate from one sample, sequenced in a study of patients and donors after allogeneic stem cell transplantation. TCRdb analysed the RT-PCR reads with MiXCR anew, one entry per CDR3 protein. This sample has approximately 99,000 distinct CDR3 sequences; approximately 35% occur once, and the top ten carry around 27%. Material for sequencing was blood, either unsorted or a sorted T cell fraction (not recorded which). The receptors shown here come from a human donor who was either an allogeneic HSCT recipient or a stem cell or donor lymphocyte infusion donor (not recorded which). It is not recorded whose cells these are; they may come from a transplant donor.

This clonotype was seen a handful of times. The chain recombines TRBV27 with TRBJ1-1; tentatively, D is TRBD1 (6 bases). V dropped 4 bases and J dropped 4 bases, with 13 bases sitting between them. CDR1 MNHEY and CDR2 SMNVEV come from the germline V gene (reference sequence). This CDR3 comprises 14 residues. CDR3 nucleotide sequence: TGTGCCAGCAGTTATGCCAGGGGTACCACTGAAGCTTTCTTT. It translates to CASSYARGTTEAFF.

The V and J genes are TRBV3-1 and TRBJ2-4; D is uncertain. The CDR3 is made up of 15 amino acids. Germline V CDR1 and CDR2: LGHDT, YNNKEL (reference sequence). Trimming pared 4 bases from V and 5 bases from J, leaving 15 bases between. Here the CDR3 reads CASSRLRFGQNIQYF. The CDR3 DNA reads as TGTGCCAGCAGCCGCCTAAGATTTGGACAAAACATTCAGTACTTC. Full variable domain (rest looked up from reference TRBV3-1 and TRBJ2-4): DTAVSQTPKYLVTQMGNDKSIKCEQNLGHDTMYWYKQDSKKFLKIMFSYNNKELIINETVPNRFSPKSPDKAHLNLHINSLELGDSAVYFCASSRLRFGQNIQYFGAGTRLSVL.

This chain connects TRBV12-3 or TRBV12-4 to TRBJ1-4, with a weak D call TRBD1 (5 bases). The CDR3 has 15 residues. V was shortened by 8 bases and J by 4 bases, with 17 bases between the two germline ends. The CDR3 is CASRRRKGYNEKLFF. The DNA of the CDR3 is TGTGCCAGCCGGCGCCGTAAGGGGTATAATGAAAAACTGTTTTTT.

As regards this clonotype: At one boundary the junction diverges from the germline segment, which might be a read error. This chain uses TRBV7-8 with TRBJ2-3, with TRBD2 as a possible D gene (5 bases). Per the germline V gene, CDR1 is SGHVS and CDR2 is FQNEAQ. This CDR3 region has 13 residues. The DNA of the CDR3 is TGTGCCAGCAGTTTAGCGAGTTGGGATACGCAGTATTTT. It codes for CASSLASWDTQYF.

The chain carries TRBV20-1 and TRBJ1-2; TRBD1 is a possible D gene (5 bases). V lost 2 bases, J lost 4 bases, and 8 bases lay in between. Germline assignment: CDR1 DFQATT and CDR2 SNEGSKA (reference sequence). The CDR3 spans 12 residues. CDR3: CSARRDLYGYTF. The CDR3 DNA is TGCAGTGCTAGACGGGACCTCTATGGCTACACCTTC.

This clonotype was seen once. This chain uses TRBV7-8 with TRBJ2-3; 7 bases match TRBD2. Germline CDR1 is SGHVS and CDR2 is FQNEAQ. The CDR3 has 14 amino acids. V trimming: 11 bases; J trimming: 1 base; junction bases outside the gene matches: 9. The CDR3 here is CASGRRDGTDTQYF. CDR3 DNA: TGTGCCTCCGGGAGGCGGGACGGCACAGATACGCAGTATTTT.

The CDR3 loop reads CSAFQGPLSYEQYF. In DNA form, the CDR3 reads TGCAGTGCTTTTCAGGGACCTCTCTCCTACGAGCAGTACTTC. This chain uses TRBV20-1 with TRBJ2-7; D may correspond to TRBD1 or TRBD2 (5 bases each). Trimming stripped 5 bases from V and 0 bases from J, with 14 bases between. The CDR3 totals 14 residues. Germline CDR1 DFQATT, CDR2 SNEGSKA (reference sequence).

The CDR3: CASSLDSHNEQFF. The CDR3 region has the DNA TGTGCCAGCAGCTTAGATAGCCACAATGAGCAGTTCTTC. The V call is TRBV11-3, the J call TRBJ2-1; D not certain. Trimming removed 0 bases at V and 5 bases at J, with 5 bases between. This CDR3 is 13 amino acids long. Germline V gene data show CDR1 as SGHNT and CDR2 as YENEEA.

This clonotype was detected only a few times. This chain joins TRBV29-1 and TRBJ1-1, with a possible D match to TRBD1 (5 bases). Trimming cost V 1 base and J 8 bases, with 14 bases left between them. There are 13 residues in the CDR3. CDR1 is SQVTM, CDR2 ANQGSEA, per germline. CDR3 bases: TGCAGCGTTGAAGCCGGCAGGGCGGTGGAAGCTTTCTTT. Translated, it gives CSVEAGRAVEAFF.

This rearrangement joins TRBV29-1 to TRBJ2-5; D is possibly TRBD2 (5 bases). The length of the CDR3 is 14 residues. The germline gives CDR1 SQVTM, CDR2 ANQGSEA. V lost 1 base, J lost 2 bases, and 11 bases lay in between. CDR3: CSVEGGRGQETQYF. The CDR3 DNA is TGCAGCGTTGAAGGGGGTAGAGGGCAAGAGACCCAGTACTTC.

This clonotype was counted between two and nine times. CDR3 amino acids: CAWSVGIRETQYF. In DNA, the CDR3 is TGTGCCTGGAGTGTCGGGATTCGGGAGACCCAGTACTTC. The chain joins TRBV30 to TRBJ2-5; tentative D call: TRBD2 (5 bases). The germline CDR1 and CDR2 sequences are GTSNPN and SVGIG (reference sequence). V was shortened by 0 bases and J by 5 bases, with 10 bases between the two germline ends. The CDR3 is 13 residues long. Supplemented by reference TRBV30 and TRBJ2-5, the full variable domain reads SQTIHQWPATLVQPVGSPLSLECTVEGTSNPNLYWYRQAAGRGLQLLFYSVGIGQISSEVPQNLSASRPQDRQFILSSKKLLLSDSGFYLCAWSVGIRETQYFGPGTRLLVL.

The chain carries TRBV30 and TRBJ1-6; D is ambiguous. This CDR3 spans 14 amino acids. In germline, CDR1 is GTSNPN, CDR2 SVGIG (reference sequence). Between the trimmed V and J ends, which lost 4 bases and 6 bases, there was a span of 13 bases. Here the CDR3 DNA reads TGTGCCTGGAAGCTCCTGAGGACTAATTCACCCCTCCACTTT. It yields the protein CAWKLLRTNSPLHF.

This clonotype was detected only a few times. The V call is TRBV5-1, the J call TRBJ2-2, with 8 bases that match TRBD2. The CDR3 runs to 16 residues. V shed 7 bases, J shed 0 bases, and the junction held 8 bases outside the gene matches. Germline V gene data show CDR1 as SGHRS and CDR2 as YFSETQ. The CDR3 spells CASAPLAGTNTGELFF. The DNA of the CDR3 is TGCGCCAGCGCCCCCTTAGCGGGAACGAACACCGGGGAGCTGTTTTTT.

This clonotype was seen more than once but under ten times. This sequence joins TRBV7-2 and TRBJ1-5, with D unresolved. From germline, CDR1 is SGHTA and CDR2 FQGNSA. The CDR3 is 14 amino acids. The ends were cut back, 7 bases at V and 0 bases at J, with 10 bases in the middle. For the CDR3, the DNA is TGTGCCAGCACCCCAGTCAATAGCAATCAGCCCCAGCATTTT. The encoded protein is CASTPVNSNQPQHF.

This clonotype was observed a handful of times. The gene calls are TRBV6-5 and TRBJ2-1; a possible D gene is TRBD1 (5 bases). The length of the CDR3 is 15 residues. The germline CDR1 and CDR2 sequences are MNHEY and SVGAGI. V was pared by 0 bases and J by 9 bases, with 15 bases between. The CDR3 reads CASSYSAKGNTEQFF. DNA of the CDR3: TGTGCCAGCAGTTACTCGGCAAAGGGGAATACTGAGCAGTTCTTC.

This chain links TRBV4-2 with TRBJ2-5, with 8 positions matching TRBD1. The CDR3 totals 14 residues. The V gene's germline CDR1 is LGHNA and CDR2 YNFKEQ. With 1 base clipped from V and 5 bases from J, the junction kept 3 bases outside the gene matches. CDR3 loop: CASSQGQGKETQYF. DNA for the CDR3: TGTGCCAGCAGCCAAGGACAGGGGAAGGAGACCCAGTACTTC.

This chain joins TRBV12-3 or TRBV12-4 and TRBJ1-1; D is unclear. V gave up 5 bases and J gave up 0 bases, with 7 bases separating them. The CDR3 runs to 13 residues. The CDR3 loop is CASSKLVNTEAFF. For the CDR3, the DNA is TGTGCCAGCAGTAAGTTGGTGAACACTGAAGCTTTCTTT.

This clonotype was observed a handful of times. This chain joins TRBV10-3 and TRBJ2-5; 9 positions match TRBD1. Looked up from germline, CDR1 is ENHRY and CDR2 is SYGVKD. The length of the CDR3 is 13 residues. Trimming removed 5 bases from V and 5 bases from J; junction bases left unmatched: 3. The CDR3 here is CAISRQGGETQYF. In DNA, the CDR3 is TGTGCCATCAGTCGACAGGGGGGGGAGACCCAGTACTTC.

The gene calls are TRBV10-3 and TRBJ2-3; D is undetermined. Germline assignment: CDR1 ENHRY and CDR2 SYGVKD. This CDR3 spans 12 amino acids. Trimming took off 6 bases at V and 6 bases at J, with 10 bases between the two ends. Here the CDR3 DNA reads TGTGCCATCAGCCCCTCTGGGGATACGCAGTATTTT. It yields the protein CAISPSGDTQYF.

This clonotype was observed a handful of times. This rearrangement joins TRBV6-2 or TRBV6-3 to TRBJ1-1; D call uncertain. Germline CDR1 and CDR2: MNHEY and SVGEGT. The CDR3 has 12 residues. Trimming removed 6 bases at V and 11 bases at J, with 16 bases between. CDR3 sequence (DNA): TGTGCCAGCAGCCACCCCGCACTGCCGGCTTTCTTT. Translated: CASSHPALPAFF.

The V call is TRBV27, the J call TRBJ1-3, with D unclear. The CDR3 spans 13 residues. The V end was cut by 8 bases, the J end by 5 bases, with 13 bases between. The germline V gene encodes CDR1 MNHEY and CDR2 SMNVEV (reference sequence). DNA of the CDR3: TGTGCCAGCGGGTCACTTGATCGAAACACCATATATTTT. Protein sequence: CASGSLDRNTIYF.

The chain links TRBV12-3 or TRBV12-4 to TRBJ2-7; 8 nucleotides agree with TRBD2. The CDR3 runs to 15 residues. Trimming took 4 bases from V and 1 from J; bases not matched to a gene: 6. The CDR3 region is CASSSLAGVSYEQYF. The CDR3 nucleotides are TGTGCCAGCAGTTCCCTAGCGGGTGTTTCCTACGAGCAGTACTTC.

V and J are TRBV20-1 and TRBJ2-7, with 13 bases that match TRBD2. Trimming at V came to 6 bases and at J to 5 bases, leaving 7 bases not matched to a gene. Germline V gene lookup returns CDR1 DFQATT and CDR2 SNEGSKA (reference sequence). The CDR3 runs to 14 residues. CDR3 amino acids: CSATGLAGVNEQYF. CDR3 coding DNA: TGCAGTGCCACCGGACTAGCGGGAGTTAACGAGCAGTACTTC.

The chain has TRBV14 and TRBJ1-1, with 9 positions matching TRBD1. CDR3 length equals 15 residues. Looked up from germline, CDR1 is SGHDN and CDR2 is FVKESK. Trimming at V came to 5 bases and at J to 4 bases, leaving 8 bases not matched to a gene. DNA for the CDR3: TGTGCCAGCAGCGCCGGGACAGGGCGCCTCACTGAAGCTTTCTTT. Encoded protein: CASSAGTGRLTEAFF.

The chain uses TRBV24-1 and TRBJ2-2; D call uncertain. Between the trimmed V and J ends, which lost 4 bases and 7 bases, there was a span of 3 bases. Looked up from germline, CDR1 is KGHDR and CDR2 is SFDVKD. The CDR3 totals 11 residues. The CDR3, as DNA: TGTGCCACCAGTGACTACGGGGAGCTGTTTTTT. Translated, it gives CATSDYGELFF.

V is TRBV18 and J is TRBJ2-7, with D tentatively TRBD1 (7 bases). The CDR3 spans 15 residues. Trimming removed 2 bases from V and 3 bases from J, with 14 bases in between. Germline CDR1 KGHSH, CDR2 LQKENI. DNA for the CDR3: TGTGCCAGCTCACCAGGGCAGGGGGGAATCTACGAGCAGTACTTC. It translates to CASSPGQGGIYEQYF.

The V gene is TRBV5-1, the J gene TRBJ1-1, with 7 nucleotides matching TRBD1. Germline values: CDR1 SGHRS, CDR2 YFSETQ. The CDR3 length is 13 residues. The ends lost 5 bases at V and 3 bases at J; junction bases unmatched: 4. CDR3 residues: CASRDRRDTEAFF. CDR3 nucleotides: TGCGCCAGCAGGGACAGGAGGGACACTGAAGCTTTCTTT. Using reference TRBV5-1 and TRBJ1-1 for the parts outside the CDR3, the full variable domain is KAGVTQTPRYLIKTRGQQVTLSCSPISGHRSVSWYQQTPGQGLQFLFEYFSETQRNKGNFPGRFSGRQFSNSRSEMNVSTLELGDSALYLCASRDRRDTEAFFGQGTRLTVV.

This clonotype was detected ten times or more. The rearrangement joins TRBV27 to TRBJ1-5; D gene ambiguous. CDR3 size: 15 residues. Trimming took 0 bases from V and 0 from J, leaving 6 bases between them. CDR1 MNHEY and CDR2 SMNVEV come from the germline V gene (reference sequence). The CDR3 nucleotides read TGTGCCAGCAGTTTATCCCTGTATAGCAATCAGCCCCAGCATTTT. This encodes CASSLSLYSNQPQHF.

The rearrangement uses TRBV5-1 and TRBJ1-4; D might be TRBD1 (6 bases). Germline-derived CDR1 and CDR2 are SGHRS and YFSETQ. Trimming pared 7 bases from V and 0 bases from J, leaving 13 bases between. The CDR3 has 15 amino acids. The CDR3 reads CASRSRGSTNEKLFF. CDR3 in DNA: TGCGCCAGCCGATCCAGGGGTTCAACTAATGAAAAACTGTTTTTT.

The chain links TRBV9 to TRBJ2-3, with no clear D. Germline CDR1 reads SGDLS; CDR2 reads YYNGEE. The CDR3 has 13 amino acids. Trimming stripped 0 bases from V and 2 bases from J, with 4 bases between. This chain's CDR3 is CASSVEHTDTQYF. CDR3 in DNA: TGTGCCAGCAGCGTAGAGCACACAGATACGCAGTATTTT. Full variable domain (remainder filled in from reference TRBV9 and TRBJ2-3): DSGVTQTPKHLITATGQRVTLRCSPRSGDLSVYWYQQSLDQGLQFLIQYYNGEERAKGNILERFSAQQFPDLHSELNLSSLELGDSALYFCASSVEHTDTQYFGPGTRLTVL.